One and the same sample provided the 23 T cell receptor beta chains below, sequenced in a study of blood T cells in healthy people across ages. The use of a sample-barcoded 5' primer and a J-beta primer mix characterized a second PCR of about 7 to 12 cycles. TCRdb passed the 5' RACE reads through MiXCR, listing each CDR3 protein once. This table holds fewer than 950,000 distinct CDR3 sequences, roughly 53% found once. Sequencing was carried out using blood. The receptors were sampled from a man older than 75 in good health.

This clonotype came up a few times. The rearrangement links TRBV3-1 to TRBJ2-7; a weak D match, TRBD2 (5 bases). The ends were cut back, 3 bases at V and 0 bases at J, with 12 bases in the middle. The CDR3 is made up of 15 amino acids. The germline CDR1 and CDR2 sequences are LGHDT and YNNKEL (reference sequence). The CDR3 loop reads CASSQEAGASYEQYF. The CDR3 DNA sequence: TGTGCCAGCAGCCAGGAGGCAGGCGCCTCCTACGAGCAGTACTTC.

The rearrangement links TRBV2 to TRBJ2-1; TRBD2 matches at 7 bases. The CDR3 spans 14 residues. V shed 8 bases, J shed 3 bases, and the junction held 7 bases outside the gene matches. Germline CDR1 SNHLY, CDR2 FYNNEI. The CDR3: CASGERGYYNEQFF. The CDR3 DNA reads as TGTGCCAGCGGGGAGCGGGGATACTACAATGAGCAGTTCTTC.

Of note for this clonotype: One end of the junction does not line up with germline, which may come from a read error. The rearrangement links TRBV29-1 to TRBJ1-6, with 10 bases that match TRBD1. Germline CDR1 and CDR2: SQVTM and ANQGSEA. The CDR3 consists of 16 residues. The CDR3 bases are TGCAGCGTTGACCCCGGGACAGGGGACTATAGTTCACCCCTCCACTTT. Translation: CSVDPGTGDYSSPLHF.

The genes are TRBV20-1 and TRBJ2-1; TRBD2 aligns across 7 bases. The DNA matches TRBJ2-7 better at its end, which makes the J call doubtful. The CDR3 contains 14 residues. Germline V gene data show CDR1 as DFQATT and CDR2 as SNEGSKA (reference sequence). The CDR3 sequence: CSARRGGEYNEQYF. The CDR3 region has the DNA TGCAGTGCTAGAAGGGGAGGGGAATACAATGAGCAGTACTTC.

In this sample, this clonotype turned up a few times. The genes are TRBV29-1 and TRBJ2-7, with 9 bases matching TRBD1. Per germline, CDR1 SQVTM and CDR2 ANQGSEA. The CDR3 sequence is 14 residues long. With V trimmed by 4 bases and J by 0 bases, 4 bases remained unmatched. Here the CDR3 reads CSVVGTGSSYEQYF. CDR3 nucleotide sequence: TGCAGCGTTGTCGGGACAGGGTCCTCCTACGAGCAGTACTTC.

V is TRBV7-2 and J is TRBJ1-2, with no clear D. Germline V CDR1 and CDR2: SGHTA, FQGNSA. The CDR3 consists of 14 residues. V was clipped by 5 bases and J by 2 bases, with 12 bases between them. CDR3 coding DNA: TGTGCCAGCAGCCCTAGGACGTCGAACTATGGCTACACCTTC. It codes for CASSPRTSNYGYTF.

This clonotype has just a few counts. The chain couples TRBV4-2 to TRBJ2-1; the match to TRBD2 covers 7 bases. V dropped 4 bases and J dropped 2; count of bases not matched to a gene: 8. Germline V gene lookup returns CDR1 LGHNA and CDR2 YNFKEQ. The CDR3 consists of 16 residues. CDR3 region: CASSRLLARTYNEQFF. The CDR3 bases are TGTGCCAGCAGCCGATTACTAGCGCGGACCTACAATGAGCAGTTCTTC.

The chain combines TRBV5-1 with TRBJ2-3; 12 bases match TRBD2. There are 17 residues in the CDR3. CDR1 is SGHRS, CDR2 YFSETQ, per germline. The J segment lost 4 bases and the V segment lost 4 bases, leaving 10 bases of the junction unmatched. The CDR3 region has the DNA TGCGCCAGCAGCCCCTCCAGGACTAGCGGGATCGCAGATACGCAGTATTTT. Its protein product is CASSPSRTSGIADTQYF.

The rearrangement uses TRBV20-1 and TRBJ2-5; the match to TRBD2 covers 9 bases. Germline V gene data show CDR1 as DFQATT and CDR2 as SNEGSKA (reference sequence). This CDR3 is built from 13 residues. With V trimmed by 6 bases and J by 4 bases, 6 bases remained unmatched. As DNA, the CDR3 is TGCAGTGCCCCAGGTAGCGGGAGAGAGACCCAGTACTTC. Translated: CSAPGSGRETQYF.

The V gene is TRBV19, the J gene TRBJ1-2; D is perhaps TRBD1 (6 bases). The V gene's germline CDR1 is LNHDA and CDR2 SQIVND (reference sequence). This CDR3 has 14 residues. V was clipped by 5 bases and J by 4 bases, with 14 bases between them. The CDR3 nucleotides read TGTGCCAGTAGTGCCTTACAGGGCACCTATGGCTACACCTTC. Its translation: CASSALQGTYGYTF.

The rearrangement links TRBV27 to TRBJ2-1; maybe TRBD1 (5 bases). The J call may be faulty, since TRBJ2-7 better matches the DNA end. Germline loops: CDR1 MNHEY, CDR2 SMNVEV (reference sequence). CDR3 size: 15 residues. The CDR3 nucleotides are TGTGCCAGCAGTTCCGCCGACAGCTCCTACAATGAGCAGTACTTC. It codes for CASSSADSSYNEQYF.

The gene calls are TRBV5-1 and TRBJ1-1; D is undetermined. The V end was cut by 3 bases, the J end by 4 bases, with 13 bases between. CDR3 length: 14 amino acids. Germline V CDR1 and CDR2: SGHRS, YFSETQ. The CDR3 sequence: CASSSNRPPTEAFF. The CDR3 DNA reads TGCGCCAGCAGCTCCAACCGGCCCCCCACTGAAGCTTTCTTT.

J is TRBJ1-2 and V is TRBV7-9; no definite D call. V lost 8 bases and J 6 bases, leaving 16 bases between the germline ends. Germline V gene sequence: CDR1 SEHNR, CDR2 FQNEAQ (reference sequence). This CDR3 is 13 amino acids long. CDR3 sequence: CASATLAVNGYTF. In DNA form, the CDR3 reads TGTGCCAGCGCTACCTTAGCTGTGAATGGCTACACCTTC. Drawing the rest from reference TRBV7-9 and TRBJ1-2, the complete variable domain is DTGVSQNPRHKITKRGQNVTFRCDPISEHNRLYWYRQTLGQGPEFLTYFQNEAQLEKSRLLSDRFSAERPKGSFSTLEIQRTEQGDSAMYLCASATLAVNGYTFGSGTRLTVV.

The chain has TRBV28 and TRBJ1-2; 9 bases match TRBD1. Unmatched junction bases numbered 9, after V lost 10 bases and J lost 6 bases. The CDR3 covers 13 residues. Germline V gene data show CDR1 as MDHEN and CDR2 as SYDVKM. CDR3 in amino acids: CATEETGGDGYTF. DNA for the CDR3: TGTGCCACTGAGGAGACAGGGGGAGATGGCTACACCTTC.

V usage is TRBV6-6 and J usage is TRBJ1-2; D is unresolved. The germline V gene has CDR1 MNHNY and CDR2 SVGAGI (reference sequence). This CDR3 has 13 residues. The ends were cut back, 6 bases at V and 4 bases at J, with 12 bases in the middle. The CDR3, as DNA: TGTGCCAGCAGCCACTCTAGACTCTATGGCTACACCTTC. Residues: CASSHSRLYGYTF.

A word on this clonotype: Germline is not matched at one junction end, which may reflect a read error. CDR3 sequence (DNA): TGTGCCTGCAGCCGGCTCGGACAGGCCATGAACACTGAAGCTTTCTTT. Its protein product is CACSRLGQAMNTEAFF. The chain recombines TRBV11-2 with TRBJ1-1; 7 nucleotides match TRBD1. The length of the CDR3 is 16 residues. Germline loops: CDR1 SGHAT, CDR2 FQNNGV. The full variable domain, with the rest looked up from reference TRBV11-2 and TRBJ1-1, is EAGVAQSPRYKIIEKRQSVAFWCNPISGHATLYWYQQILGQGPKLLIQFQNNGVVDDSQLPKDRFSAERLKGVDSTLKIQPAKLEDSAVYLCACSRLGQAMNTEAFFGQGTRLTVV.

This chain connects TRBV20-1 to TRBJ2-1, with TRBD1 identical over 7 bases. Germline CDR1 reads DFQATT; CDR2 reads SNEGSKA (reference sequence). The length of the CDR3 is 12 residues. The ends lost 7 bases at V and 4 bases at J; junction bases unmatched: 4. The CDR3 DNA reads TGCAGTGGACAGGGAGATTACAATGAGCAGTTCTTC. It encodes CSGQGDYNEQFF.

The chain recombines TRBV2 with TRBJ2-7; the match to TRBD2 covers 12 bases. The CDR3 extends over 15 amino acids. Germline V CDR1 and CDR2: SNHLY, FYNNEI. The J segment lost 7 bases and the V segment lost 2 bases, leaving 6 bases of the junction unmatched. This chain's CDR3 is CASSELAGGRGEQYF. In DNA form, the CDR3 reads TGTGCCAGCAGTGAACTAGCGGGAGGGCGGGGGGAGCAGTACTTC.

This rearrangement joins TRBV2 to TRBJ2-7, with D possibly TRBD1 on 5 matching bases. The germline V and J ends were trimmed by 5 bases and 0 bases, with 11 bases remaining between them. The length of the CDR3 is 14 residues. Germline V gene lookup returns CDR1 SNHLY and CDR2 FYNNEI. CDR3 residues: CASSKGRASYEQYF. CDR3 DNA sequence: TGTGCCAGCAGTAAAGGCAGGGCCTCCTACGAGCAGTACTTC. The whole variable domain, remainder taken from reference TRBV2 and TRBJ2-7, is EPEVTQTPSHQVTQMGQEVILRCVPISNHLYFYWYRQILGQKVEFLVSFYNNEISEKSEIFDDQFSVERPDGSNFTLKIRSTKLEDSAMYFCASSKGRASYEQYFGPGTRLTVT.

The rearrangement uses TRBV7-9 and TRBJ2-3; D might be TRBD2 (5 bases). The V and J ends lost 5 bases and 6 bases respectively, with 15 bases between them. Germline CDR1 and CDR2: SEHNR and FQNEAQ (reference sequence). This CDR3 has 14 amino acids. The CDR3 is CASSGREGEDTQYF. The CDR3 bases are TGTGCCAGCAGCGGGCGCGAGGGAGAGGATACGCAGTATTTT.

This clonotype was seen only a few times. The CDR3 nucleotides read TGTGCCAGCTCACCTTTCGGGGCGGGAGCCGCCGAGCAGTACTTC. It translates to CASSPFGAGAAEQYF. V and J are TRBV18 and TRBJ2-5; 7 nucleotides agree with TRBD2. The DNA end is a closer match to TRBJ2-7, so the J assignment may be wrong. The germline gives CDR1 KGHSH, CDR2 LQKENI. The CDR3 is made up of 15 amino acids.

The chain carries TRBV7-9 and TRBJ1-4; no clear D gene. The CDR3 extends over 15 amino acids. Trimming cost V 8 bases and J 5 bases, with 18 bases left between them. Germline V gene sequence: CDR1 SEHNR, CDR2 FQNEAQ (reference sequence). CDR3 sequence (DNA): TGTGCCAGCGGCAAGGTCCTTGGGGAGAATGAAAAACTGTTTTTT. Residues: CASGKVLGENEKLFF.

The CDR3 DNA follows: TGCAGTGCGCGCCCGGGACAGAACACTGAAGCTTTCTTT. Translation gives CSARPGQNTEAFF. This sequence joins TRBV20-1 and TRBJ1-1; a possible D gene is TRBD1 (6 bases). CDR1 is DFQATT, CDR2 SNEGSKA, per germline (reference sequence). V lost 6 bases and J 1 base, leaving 12 bases between the germline ends. The CDR3 has 13 residues.